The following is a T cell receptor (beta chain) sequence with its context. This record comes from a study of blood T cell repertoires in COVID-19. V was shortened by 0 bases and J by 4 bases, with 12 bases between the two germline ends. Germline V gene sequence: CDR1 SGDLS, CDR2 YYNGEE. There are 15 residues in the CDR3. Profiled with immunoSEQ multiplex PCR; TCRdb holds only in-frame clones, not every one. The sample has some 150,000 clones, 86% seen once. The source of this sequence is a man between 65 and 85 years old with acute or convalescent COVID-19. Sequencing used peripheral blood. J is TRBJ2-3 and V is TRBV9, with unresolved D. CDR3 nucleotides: TGTGCCAGCAGCGTAGGTTTAAACACCGCAGATACGCAGTATTTT. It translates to CASSVGLNTADTQYF.